This TCR beta chain was observed in a study of monozygotic twins with inflammatory bowel disease. Eight separate reactions for every sample produced the cDNA. A 6-nucleotide sample barcode was carried by the UMIs, which template switching added. Following a re-call of the 5' RACE reads, TCRdb has one entry per CDR3 protein and lacks DNA. The sample's table shows more than 85,000 distinct CDR3 sequences. Findings of the study overall: IBD patients had lower TCRbeta diversity (inverse Simpson) than healthy co-twins. Versus healthy twins, IBD patients showed fewer clonotypes shared with others, especially with disease activity.

Comments on this clonotype: The antigen is not known.

There are 14 residues in the CDR3. Germline assignment: CDR1 KGHSH and CDR2 LQKENI. The rearrangement links TRBV18 to TRBJ1-6. The receptor was isolated from a human donor with ulcerative colitis or Crohn's disease, or a healthy co-twin of an affected twin (not recorded which). The source material was blood. CDR3 region: CASSPGRTNSPLHF. The complete variable domain, with remaining parts taken from reference TRBV18 and TRBJ1-6, reads NAGVMQNPRHLVRRRGQEARLRCSPMKGHSHVYWYRQLPEEGLKFMVYLQKENIIDESGMPKERFSAEFPKEGPSILRIQQVVRGDSAAYFCASSPGRTNSPLHFGNGTRLTVT.